These T cell receptor beta chains were read from a single sample in a study of cytomegalovirus exposure and HLA in healthy donors. TCRdb's table, derived via immunoSEQ multiplex PCR, lists solely in-frame clones and lacks some. The repertoire consists of tens of thousands of clones, with 65% to 70% occurring once and the leading ten covering 2% to 2.5%. The sample comprised PBMCs. The receptors were sampled from a woman aged 25-40 years in good health and CMV-seronegative. CDR3s include the opening cysteine and the closing phenylalanine or tryptophan. A D gene is named only where the DNA matches it firmly. Clone size is shown for a subset of rows, as once, few, many or a class of expanded clone.

d_gene	j_gene	abundance	v_gene	CDR3nt	CDR3aa
-	TRBJ2-1	-	TRBV18	TGTGCCAGCTCACAGGGGGAGTACAATGAGCAGTTCTTC	CASSQGEYNEQFF
TRBD1	TRBJ1-4	-	TRBV5-1	TGCGCCAGCAGCTTGGGTGGGGACAGCGGACCTGCAACTAATGAAAAACTGTTTTTT	CASSLGGDSGPATNEKLFF
-	TRBJ1-5	-	TRBV5-1	TGCGCCAGCAGACAAGATAGCAATCAGCCCCAGCATTTT	CASRQDSNQPQHF
-	TRBJ1-1	-	TRBV5-5	TGTGCCAGCAGCTTGGGGCCGAACACTGAAGCTTTCTTT	CASSLGPNTEAFF
-	TRBJ2-3	few	TRBV7-9	TGTGCCAGCAGCCGGGTACTAGAGGGAGATACGCAGTATTTT	CASSRVLEGDTQYF
-	TRBJ2-1	-	TRBV30	TGTGCCTGGAGTCAGAACAATGAGCAGTTCTTC	CAWSQNNEQFF
-	TRBJ2-1	-	TRBV7-9	TGTGCCAGCAGCCCGACAGGCAATGAGCAGTTCTTC	CASSPTGNEQFF
TRBD1	TRBJ2-7	-	TRBV6-1	TGTGCCAGCAGTGCGAGACAGGGTGGGTCCTACGAGCAGTACTTC	CASSARQGGSYEQYF
-	TRBJ2-7	few	TRBV14	TGTGCCAGCAGCCAGCAGGGGCTAGGTTACGAGCAGTACTTC	CASSQQGLGYEQYF
TRBD1	TRBJ1-5	-	TRBV6-6	TGTGCCAGCAGCGACGGACAGGCCAATCAACCCCAGCATTTT	CASSDGQANQPQHF
-	TRBJ2-7	-	TRBV28	TGTGCCAGCAGTTCAGCGGGCCTTAACCCTTACGAGCAGTACTTC	CASSSAGLNPYEQYF
TRBD2	TRBJ2-7	-	TRBV7-2	TGTGCCAGCAGCTTAGGCGGGGGGTCAAGCGAGCAGTACTTC	CASSLGGGSSEQYF
TRBD2	TRBJ2-7	-	TRBV7-2	TGTGCCAGCAGCTTCTCCGGACTAGCGGGGGGCCTACCATACGAGCAGTACTTC	CASSFSGLAGGLPYEQYF
-	TRBJ2-7	-	TRBV7-3	TGTGCCAGCAGCCAGGGGGGTTTCTGGGATAACCCCTACGAGCAGTACTTC	CASSQGGFWDNPYEQYF
TRBD1	TRBJ1-2	-	TRBV5-1	TGCGCCAGCAGCTTGATTGGACAGGGGCGCTATGGCTACACCTTC	CASSLIGQGRYGYTF
-	TRBJ2-1	few	TRBV10-3	TGTGCCATCAGTATACTAGCTGAGTGGGGCTCCTACAATGAGCAGTTCTTC	CAISILAEWGSYNEQFF
-	TRBJ1-1	-	TRBV30	TGTGCCTGGGCCCTGGACGGGAGCACTGAAGCTTTCTTT	CAWALDGSTEAFF
TRBD1	TRBJ1-5	-	TRBV6-6	TGTGCCAGCAGATGGACAGGGGATCAGCCCCAGCATTTT	CASRWTGDQPQHF
TRBD2	TRBJ2-3	few	TRBV5-4	TGTGCCAGCAGCCCGCAGGGACTAAACACAGATACGCAGTATTTT	CASSPQGLNTDTQYF
-	TRBJ1-1	few	TRBV7-3	TGTGCCAGCAGCGTACAGAGGAACACTGAAGCTTTCTTT	CASSVQRNTEAFF
-	TRBJ2-7	few	TRBV7-8	TGTGCCAGCAGCTTAGGGTTAGGGGCGTCCTACGAGCAGTACTTC	CASSLGLGASYEQYF
-	TRBJ1-4	medium-sized	TRBV6-1	TGTGCCAGCAGGCAGGGTGCAACTAATGAAAAACTGTTTTTT	CASRQGATNEKLFF
-	TRBJ2-3	-	TRBV4-1	TGCGCCAGCATGAGGGGGGGTTACACAGATACGCAGTATTTT	CASMRGGYTDTQYF
TRBD1	TRBJ1-1	many	TRBV5-3	TGTGCCAGAACAGATGGGACAGGGGATACTGAAGCTTTCTTT	CARTDGTGDTEAFF
-	TRBJ2-3	few	TRBV4-1	TGCGCCAGCAGCCAAAACCGGGACTCGGTAGATACGCAGTATTTT	CASSQNRDSVDTQYF
-	TRBJ2-5	-	TRBV28	TGTGCCAGCAGTTCAGACAGGCCTGAGACCCAGTACTTC	CASSSDRPETQYF
-	TRBJ1-2	-	TRBV5-4	TGTGCCAGCAGCTTGGGGGCCAGGGGCCCCAGCGGCTACACCTTC	CASSLGARGPSGYTF
TRBD2	TRBJ2-5	-	TRBV11-3	TGTGCCAGCAGCTTAGATCTAGCGGTGGGAGTAGCTAAGACCCAGTACTTC	CASSLDLAVGVAKTQYF
-	TRBJ2-5	once	TRBV30	TGTGCCGGGGGTGGGGAGGGGGGGGGAGGAGAGACCCAGTACTTC	CAGGGEGGGGETQYF
TRBD1	TRBJ1-5	once	TRBV6-1	TGTGCCAGCAGCGGGACAGGGGGTCAGCCCCAGCATTTT	CASSGTGGQPQHF
-	TRBJ1-2	-	TRBV29-1	TGCAGCGTTCGGCACAGCTTTGGGGGCTACACCTTC	CSVRHSFGGYTF
-	TRBJ2-7	-	TRBV27	TGTGCCAGCAGTCCAGGGGCCACCTACGAGCAGTACTTC	CASSPGATYEQYF
TRBD2	TRBJ2-3	-	TRBV7-9	TGTGCCAGCAGCTTAGTACCGACTAGCGGGGATCATACGCAGTATTTT	CASSLVPTSGDHTQYF
-	TRBJ1-2	once	TRBV19	TGTGCCAGTAGTATCAGGGCAGGGAATGGGGGCTACACCTTC	CASSIRAGNGGYTF
TRBD2	TRBJ2-3	-	TRBV5-4	TGTGCCAGCAGCTTGGCAGGCGGCGGGGGGACCACTAGCACAGATACGCAGTATTTT	CASSLAGGGGTTSTDTQYF
TRBD2	TRBJ2-5	few	TRBV19	TGTGCCAGTAGTATAAAGAGCGGGGACTCTCAAGAGACCCAGTACTTC	CASSIKSGDSQETQYF
-	TRBJ2-5	-	TRBV2	TGTGCCAGCAAGTGGTGGGACACAGAGACCCAGTACTTC	CASKWWDTETQYF
-	TRBJ2-3	-	TRBV5-1	TGCGCCAGCAGCTTAAGCAGGGCCACAGATACGCAGTATTTT	CASSLSRATDTQYF
TRBD2	TRBJ2-1	once	TRBV7-2	TGTGCCAGCAGCCAGACTAGCGGGGGGGCCAATGAGCAGTTCTTC	CASSQTSGGANEQFF
-	TRBJ1-4	-	TRBV20-1	TGCAGTGTACCGGGGGATGAAAAACTGTTTTTT	CSVPGDEKLFF
TRBD1	TRBJ2-7	-	TRBV7-2	TGTGCCAGCAGCTTCGACAGGGGGCTCTACTACGAGCAGTACTTC	CASSFDRGLYYEQYF
TRBD1	TRBJ2-7	once	TRBV25-1	TGTGCCAGCAGTGGGACAGGGCTCTCCTACGAGCAGTACTTC	CASSGTGLSYEQYF
TRBD2	TRBJ2-1	-	TRBV7-7	TGTGCTAGCAGCTCAACTAGCGGGGGATACAATGAGCAGTTCTTC	CASSSTSGGYNEQFF
TRBD1	TRBJ1-2	-	TRBV30	TGTGCCTGGACCGGGACAGGGCCTAACTATGGCTACACCTTC	CAWTGTGPNYGYTF
-	TRBJ1-2	-	TRBV6-1	TGTGCCAGCAGTGAAGCCCCCAGCTATGGCTACACCTTC	CASSEAPSYGYTF
-	TRBJ1-5	-	TRBV6-5	TGTGCCAGCAGTTACTCCAGGGGAGGCAATCAGCCCCAGCATTTT	CASSYSRGGNQPQHF
-	TRBJ1-6	-	TRBV5-1	TGCGCCAGCAGCTTGGGCCAGGGCCTATCACCCCTCCACTTT	CASSLGQGLSPLHF
TRBD2	TRBJ2-5	-	TRBV2	TGTGCCAGCGGGGACGCGGGGGATGGGGAGACCCAGTACTTC	CASGDAGDGETQYF
TRBD2	TRBJ2-3	-	TRBV4-2	TGTGCCAGCAGCCCGGGGACTAGCGGGGGGATTACAGATACGCAGTATTTT	CASSPGTSGGITDTQYF
TRBD1	TRBJ2-7	-	TRBV25-1	TGTGCCAGCAGTGCACAGGGGGGATCCTACGAGCAGTACTTC	CASSAQGGSYEQYF
-	TRBJ1-3	-	TRBV28	TGTGCCAGCAGTTCGCGGATCATCTCTGGAAACACCATATATTTT	CASSSRIISGNTIYF
-	TRBJ1-5	few	TRBV6-1	TGTGCCAGCAGTGAACAACTTGGTCCTATCCCCCCTATGGATTTT	CASSEQLGPIPPMDF
TRBD1	TRBJ1-6	-	TRBV28	TGTGCCAGCAGTGGACAGGGAAGCTCCTATAATTCACCCCTCCACTTT	CASSGQGSSYNSPLHF
-	TRBJ1-1	-	TRBV5-6	TGTGCCAGCAGCGGGGGGGGATTTAACACTGAAGCTTTCTTT	CASSGGGFNTEAFF
TRBD1	TRBJ1-6	-	TRBV5-8	TGTGCCAGCAGCCGATGGACAGGGCCAAGCTCCTATAATTCACCCCTCCACTTT	CASSRWTGPSSYNSPLHF